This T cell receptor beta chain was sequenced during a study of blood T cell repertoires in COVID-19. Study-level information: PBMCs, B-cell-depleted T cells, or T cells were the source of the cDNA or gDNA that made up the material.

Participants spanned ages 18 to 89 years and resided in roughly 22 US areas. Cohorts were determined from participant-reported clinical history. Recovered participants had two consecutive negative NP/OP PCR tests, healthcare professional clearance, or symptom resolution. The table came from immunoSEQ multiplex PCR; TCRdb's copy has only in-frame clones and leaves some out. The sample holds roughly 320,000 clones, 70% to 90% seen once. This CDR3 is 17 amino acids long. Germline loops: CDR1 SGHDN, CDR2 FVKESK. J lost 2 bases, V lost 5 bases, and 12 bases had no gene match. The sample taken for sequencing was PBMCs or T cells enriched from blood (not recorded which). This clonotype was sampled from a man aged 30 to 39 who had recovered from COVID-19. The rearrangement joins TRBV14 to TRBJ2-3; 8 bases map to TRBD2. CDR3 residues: CASSDRTSGYDTDTQYF. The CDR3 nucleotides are TGTGCCAGCAGCGACCGCACTAGCGGATATGACACAGATACGCAGTATTTT.